The source of this TCR beta chain is a study of cytomegalovirus exposure and HLA in healthy donors. Overall study: A data release that came early held tens of millions of unique TCRs from HLA-typed donors.

Every donor was a healthy person donating bone marrow. This clone was counted between two and nine times. Its antigen remains unidentified. Primers included in the PCR were 60 Vbeta and 13 Jbeta primers. Assay: immunoSEQ multiplex PCR; the TCRdb copy retains only in-frame clones and omits some. The table includes more than 85,000 clones, under 85% detected once. Notes on the study in general: It was reported that the classifier diagnosed cytomegalovirus status with high specificity and sensitivity in both the original and validation cohorts. Prior analysis indicated that the majority of TCR beta V segments exhibited productivity approximately 87% or approximately 30% of the time.

The sequenced sample consisted of PBMCs. The sequence came from a man aged 25-45 years in good health and CMV-seronegative.

The CDR3: CASSPQGPGLTGELFF. The CDR3 region has the DNA TGTGCCAGCAGCCCCCAGGGCCCTGGGTTGACCGGGGAGCTGTTTTTT. The chain recombines TRBV9 with TRBJ2-2; tentatively, D is TRBD1 (5 bases). The V end was cut by 4 bases, the J end by 5 bases, with 18 bases between. CDR1 and CDR2 from the germline V gene are SGDLS and YYNGEE. This CDR3 is built from 16 residues.